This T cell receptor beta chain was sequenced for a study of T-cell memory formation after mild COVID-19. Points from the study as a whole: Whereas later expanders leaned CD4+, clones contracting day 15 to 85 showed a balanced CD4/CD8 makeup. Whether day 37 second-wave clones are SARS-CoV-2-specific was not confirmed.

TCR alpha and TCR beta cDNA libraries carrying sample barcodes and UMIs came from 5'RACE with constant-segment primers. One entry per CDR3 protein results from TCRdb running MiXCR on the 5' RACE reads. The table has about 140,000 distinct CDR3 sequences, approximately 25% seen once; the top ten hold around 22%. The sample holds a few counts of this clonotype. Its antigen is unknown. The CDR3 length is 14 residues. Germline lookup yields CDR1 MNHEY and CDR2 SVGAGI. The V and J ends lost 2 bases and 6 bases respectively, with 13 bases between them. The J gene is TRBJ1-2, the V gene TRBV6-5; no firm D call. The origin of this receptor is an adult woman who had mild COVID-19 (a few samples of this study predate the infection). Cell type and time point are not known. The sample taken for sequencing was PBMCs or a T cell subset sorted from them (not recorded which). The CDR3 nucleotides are TGTGCCAGCAGTTACGGCCCGGGAGAAAATGGCTACACCTTC. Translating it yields CASSYGPGENGYTF.